Listed below are T cell receptor beta chains from one sample, sequenced in a study of T cell responses to AZD1222 COVID-19 vaccine. Measured with immunoSEQ multiplex PCR; TCRdb has only the in-frame clones, and not every one. Of approximately 100,000 clones listed, less than 90% were seen once; the top ten hold over 15%. Sample: peripheral blood, taken on day 0 of AZD1222 vaccination. The receptors originated from an adult in good health. CDR3s leave out the opening cysteine and the closing phenylalanine or tryptophan. Only part of the rows carry a size: once, few, many, or a class if the clone is expanded.

J: TRBJ2-7; size: once; V: TRBV27; CDR3: ASRPSGGAGTSSYEQY
J: TRBJ1-2; size: once; V: TRBV11-1; CDR3: ASSLGQFDYGYT
J: TRBJ1-4; size: .; V: TRBV27; CDR3: ASSSRGQGEYEKLF
J: TRBJ2-3; size: .; V: TRBV15; CDR3: ATSRDHRSRADTQY
J: TRBJ2-5; size: .; V: TRBV5-5; CDR3: ASSLEGWGEETQY
J: TRBJ1-2; size: few; V: TRBV2; CDR3: ASTFFGQGAGGYT
J: TRBJ2-7; size: .; V: TRBV5-4; CDR3: ASSLWGVSYEQY
J: TRBJ1-1; size: .; V: TRBV28; CDR3: ASSFYPTEAF
J: TRBJ2-3; size: .; V: TRBV3-1/TRBV3-2; CDR3: ASSQGWLDTQY
J: TRBJ1-1; size: .; V: TRBV27; CDR3: ASSSFTGTGGMNTEAF
J: TRBJ1-1; size: .; V: TRBV19; CDR3: ASSITGARDTTLNTEAF
J: TRBJ2-6; size: .; V: TRBV29-1; CDR3: SVADTSGANVLT
J: TRBJ1-2; size: .; V: TRBV12-5; CDR3: ASGLSDRGGYT
J: TRBJ1-2; size: .; V: TRBV5-1; CDR3: ASSWTLTTGTGNYGYT
J: TRBJ2-7; size: .; V: TRBV21-1; CDR3: ASRIPGRTSGLTCEQY
J: TRBJ2-7; size: .; V: TRBV7-3; CDR3: ASSFSAGGPYEQY
J: TRBJ2-4; size: .; V: TRBV7-2; CDR3: ASTPAQRVDIQY
J: TRBJ1-1; size: .; V: TRBV27; CDR3: ANQTLKAF
J: TRBJ2-7; size: .; V: TRBV10-2; CDR3: ASTLAGVREQY
J: TRBJ2-7; size: .; V: TRBV6-5; CDR3: ASRADDQGWEQY
J: TRBJ1-2; size: .; V: TRBV4-1; CDR3: ASSQAPGVRGYT
J: TRBJ1-1; size: .; V: TRBV20-1; CDR3: SARQTWEAF
J: TRBJ1-6; size: once; V: TRBV30; CDR3: AWSRVDSPLH
J: TRBJ1-5; size: once; V: TRBV6-5; CDR3: ASRPGQGARQPQH
J: TRBJ1-5; size: .; V: TRBV5-1; CDR3: ASSTDGQGPQH
J: TRBJ2-7; size: once; V: TRBV11-2; CDR3: ASSLDPAGGFGQY
J: TRBJ1-1; size: .; V: TRBV5-1; CDR3: ASTFSSNAEAF
J: TRBJ2-4; size: few; V: TRBV7-2; CDR3: ASSARQGVIQY
J: TRBJ2-3; size: .; V: TRBV7-2; CDR3: ASSFKLAGGTDTQY
J: TRBJ1-1; size: .; V: TRBV7-3; CDR3: ASASGTGGRGTEAF
J: TRBJ2-5; size: once; V: TRBV29-1; CDR3: SVRGRETQY
J: TRBJ1-3; size: once; V: TRBV28; CDR3: ASLDSGNTIY
J: TRBJ2-7; size: .; V: TRBV7-6; CDR3: ASSLTAAGQGSYEQY
J: TRBJ1-1; size: once; V: TRBV29-1; CDR3: SVEIGETGEKIFIAEAF
J: TRBJ2-5; size: .; V: TRBV19; CDR3: ASSSRDRIETQY
J: TRBJ2-7; size: .; V: TRBV4-1; CDR3: ASSQDRRVSYEQY
J: TRBJ2-3; size: few; V: TRBV24-1; CDR3: ATSPPVGGTQY
J: TRBJ2-5; size: .; V: TRBV5-1; CDR3: ASSLVAGVRPETQY
J: TRBJ1-1; size: .; V: TRBV6-5; CDR3: ASRRTVNTEAF
J: TRBJ2-1; size: .; V: TRBV3-1/TRBV3-2; CDR3: ASSQQGSSYNEQF
J: TRBJ2-6; size: .; V: TRBV10-3; CDR3: AISEKGSGANVLT
J: TRBJ1-1; size: .; V: TRBV11-2; CDR3: ASSLGYVGEAF
J: TRBJ1-2; size: .; V: TRBV7-2; CDR3: ASSLTGTGDYGYT
J: TRBJ1-1; size: .; V: TRBV10-3; CDR3: AISESQGADVNTEAF
J: TRBJ1-5; size: .; V: TRBV28; CDR3: ASRAARQGSPQPQH
J: TRBJ1-5; size: .; V: TRBV19; CDR3: ASSIRISREQSNQPQH
J: TRBJ2-1; size: .; V: TRBV12-3/TRBV12-4; CDR3: ASSLNNEQF
J: TRBJ2-7; size: .; V: TRBV19; CDR3: ASSIGVGQGYEQY
J: TRBJ2-7; size: .; V: TRBV12-3/TRBV12-4; CDR3: ASSSSYEQY
J: TRBJ2-1; size: .; V: TRBV18; CDR3: ASSPPGVAGYNEQF
J: TRBJ1-1; size: .; V: TRBV7-9; CDR3: ASSSSLGGKRTEAF
J: TRBJ1-4; size: .; V: TRBV29-1; CDR3: SVREGQLF
J: TRBJ2-3; size: .; V: TRBV2; CDR3: ASSDATDTQY
J: TRBJ2-1; size: .; V: TRBV7-9; CDR3: ASSFGNEQF
J: TRBJ1-6; size: .; V: TRBV11-3; CDR3: ASSLGTENSPLH